Below, 18 T cell receptor beta chains from the same sample are listed, as sequenced in a study of OX40 agonist ivuxolimab in advanced cancers. Preparation of the library involved the immunoSEQ multiplex PCR assay. The table was pulled from immuneACCESS by TCRdb, which kept in-frame rearrangements only. Such tables lose some clones; where checked, under half of the loss comes from unresolved V genes, and the rest has no known cause. The table for this sample lists over 30,000 clones; approximately 80% of them were counted only once. The top ten clonotypes cover less than 15% of the sample. This material consisted of CD4+ or CD8+ T cells sorted from blood, taken in a trial of the OX40 agonist ivuxolimab. The origin of the receptors is an adult with an advanced solid tumor such as melanoma, head and neck, liver or kidney cancer.

The chain employs TRBV11-2 and TRBJ2-1, with 9 bases fitting TRBD1. CDR1 is SGHAT and CDR2 is FQNNGV in the germline V gene. Trimming took 0 bases from V and 10 from J; bases not matched to a gene: 10. This CDR3 has 16 amino acids. The CDR3 DNA reads TGTGCCAGCAGCTTAGAGATAGGGGACAGGGCAGGGGAGCAGTTCTTC. Encoded protein: CASSLEIGDRAGEQFF.

A remark on this clone: One end of the junction varies from germline; a read error may be responsible. The chain uses TRBV7-9 and TRBJ1-2; D unclear. This CDR3 spans 14 amino acids. Germline CDR1 reads SEHNR; CDR2 reads FQNEAQ (reference sequence). CDR3 DNA: TGTGCCAGCACCTTAACCCCATCTAACTATGGCTACACCTTC. It codes for CASTLTPSNYGYTF.

This clone is medium-sized. This chain links TRBV7-8 with TRBJ2-1, with D unclear. Trimming removed 1 base from V and 0 bases from J, with 7 bases in between. Per germline, CDR1 SGHVS and CDR2 FQNEAQ. The CDR3 is 15 residues long. CDR3 sequence reads: CASSLVAYSYNEQFF. In nucleotides, the CDR3 is TGTGCCAGCAGCTTAGTGGCGTACTCCTACAATGAGCAGTTCTTC.

This clone has only one observation. The V call is TRBV28, the J call TRBJ2-7; 9 nucleotides agree with TRBD1. CDR1 MDHEN and CDR2 SYDVKM come from the germline V gene. The CDR3 runs to 16 residues. Trimming took 3 bases from V and 1 from J; bases not matched to a gene: 7. DNA of the CDR3: TGTGCCAGCAGTTTGAGGACAGGGGTTAGGTCCTACGAGCAGTACTTC. As protein: CASSLRTGVRSYEQYF.

This clone was counted between two and nine times. The V call is TRBV28, the J call TRBJ2-7; possible D gene TRBD1, 5 bases. Germline V gives CDR1 MDHEN, CDR2 SYDVKM. The CDR3 spans 15 residues. Trimming shortened V by 2 bases and J by 0 bases, and 11 bases separated the two germline ends. DNA for the CDR3: TGTGCCAGCAGTTTACAGAGGACATTCTCCTACGAGCAGTACTTC. Its translation: CASSLQRTFSYEQYF.

The genes are TRBV6-1 and TRBJ2-5, with D perhaps matching TRBD2 (7 bases). CDR3 length equals 14 residues. CDR1 and CDR2 (germline): MNHNS, SASEGT. Trimming removed 8 bases at V and 1 base at J, with 14 bases between. The CDR3 here is CASGEGGVQETQYF. The CDR3 DNA sequence: TGTGCCAGCGGGGAGGGGGGGGTCCAAGAGACCCAGTACTTC.

The chain joins TRBV27 to TRBJ2-6; D ambiguous. V dropped 6 bases and J dropped 2 bases, with 5 bases sitting between them. Germline V gene data show CDR1 as MNHEY and CDR2 as SMNVEV (reference sequence). This CDR3 has 13 residues. CDR3 DNA: TGTGCCAGCAGGCTGCCTGGGGCCAACGTCCTGACTTTC. It specifies CASRLPGANVLTF.

This sequence joins TRBV5-1 and TRBJ2-3; 10 nucleotides match TRBD2. The V and J ends lost 7 bases and 3 bases, in that order; junction bases with no gene match: 5. The germline V gene has CDR1 SGHRS and CDR2 YFSETQ. The CDR3 loop spans 14 amino acids. The CDR3 DNA reads as TGCGCCAGCTCTAGCGGGAGTATAACAGATACGCAGTATTTT. Its translation: CASSSGSITDTQYF.

This clone was picked up one time. This chain uses TRBV10-3 with TRBJ1-1, with D tentatively TRBD1 (5 bases). V was clipped by 4 bases and J by 5 bases, with 11 bases between them. Germline V gives CDR1 ENHRY, CDR2 SYGVKD. The CDR3 totals 13 residues. CDR3 nucleotide sequence: TGTGCCATCAGTGCGGGGGGTGGAACTGAAGCTTTCTTT. Its translation: CAISAGGGTEAFF.

This clone has more than one count but fewer than ten. The CDR3 DNA reads TGTGCCAGCAGCTGGGAACAGGGTGCTGGAGGCACCGGGGAGCTGTTTTTT. Its translation is CASSWEQGAGGTGELFF. The rearrangement uses TRBV5-6 and TRBJ2-2, with D perhaps TRBD1 (6 bases). Germline V CDR1 and CDR2: SGHDT, YYEEEE. The CDR3 spans 17 residues. Trimming cost V 3 bases and J 4 bases, with 19 bases left between them.

DNA for the CDR3: TGTGCCAGCTCACCCTGGAGGGACTACAATGAGCAGTTCTTC. It yields the protein CASSPWRDYNEQFF. The chain employs TRBV18 and TRBJ2-1; TRBD2 might be the D (6 bases). V was clipped by 3 bases and J by 3 bases, with 9 bases between them. The CDR3 length is 14 residues. The germline CDR1 and CDR2 sequences are KGHSH and LQKENI.

This clone is large by share. CDR3 protein: CASSEDSTDTQYF. In DNA, the CDR3 is TGCGCCAGCAGCGAGGACAGCACAGATACGCAGTATTTT. The V and J genes are TRBV5-1 and TRBJ2-3; D is ambiguous. Germline V gene data show CDR1 as SGHRS and CDR2 as YFSETQ. The CDR3 consists of 13 residues. Trimming shortened V by 4 bases and J by 0 bases, and 6 bases separated the two germline ends.

The V and J genes are TRBV29-1 and TRBJ2-5, with 7 positions matching TRBD2. This CDR3 has 15 amino acids. CDR1 and CDR2 from the germline V gene are SQVTM and ANQGSEA. Losses at the gene ends were 3 bases for V and 4 bases for J; bases not matched to a gene: 11. The CDR3 sequence is CSVDGEGGPGETQYF. The CDR3 DNA reads TGCAGCGTTGATGGGGAGGGAGGGCCGGGAGAGACCCAGTACTTC.

This chain joins TRBV4-2 and TRBJ1-1; D not resolved. V dropped 4 bases and J dropped 0 bases, with 9 bases sitting between them. Germline values: CDR1 LGHNA, CDR2 YNFKEQ. This CDR3 comprises 14 residues. CDR3 sequence: CASSPRYMNTEAFF. CDR3 DNA: TGTGCCAGCAGCCCACGGTATATGAACACTGAAGCTTTCTTT.

The J gene is TRBJ2-7, the V gene TRBV4-1, with 11 positions matching TRBD2. CDR1 and CDR2 (germline): MGHRA, YSYEKL. The CDR3 has 17 residues. V lost 4 bases, J lost 6 bases, and 14 bases stayed unmatched. Written as DNA, the CDR3 is TGCGCCAGCAGCCCTCTAATTATAGCGGGAGGGGGGGGCGAGCAGTACTTC. Protein sequence: CASSPLIIAGGGGEQYF.

The chain couples TRBV7-3 to TRBJ2-1, with 8 bases identical to TRBD1. Trimming removed 1 base from V and 4 bases from J; junction bases left unmatched: 12. This CDR3 is 18 amino acids long. CDR1 SGHTA and CDR2 FQGTGA come from the germline V gene. The CDR3 nucleotides read TGTGCCAGCAGCTTAAAACCAGGGGGCGTTTCGTTGTACAATGAGCAGTTCTTC. Its protein is CASSLKPGGVSLYNEQFF. Together with reference TRBV7-3 and TRBJ2-1, the CDR3 gives the full variable domain: GAGVSQTPSNKVTEKGKYVELRCDPISGHTALYWYRQSLGQGPEFLIYFQGTGAADDSGLPNDRFFAVRPEGSVSTLKIQRTERGDSAVYLCASSLKPGGVSLYNEQFFGPGTRLTVL.

This chain joins TRBV28 and TRBJ1-2, with D uncertain. V lost 6 bases and J 8 bases, leaving 22 bases between the germline ends. The CDR3 contains 15 residues. Germline CDR1 is MDHEN and CDR2 is SYDVKM. As DNA, the CDR3 is TGTGCCAGCAGGGTTGGGTCCCACCCATGGCGGGGCTACACCTTC. This codes for CASRVGSHPWRGYTF.

V usage is TRBV5-1 and J usage is TRBJ2-3, with a possible D match to TRBD1 (5 bases). V lost 4 bases, J lost 3 bases, and 12 bases lay in between. In germline, CDR1 is SGHRS, CDR2 YFSETQ. This CDR3 spans 14 amino acids. The CDR3 DNA reads TGCGCCAGCAGCGACGGACACTCGACAGATACGCAGTATTTT. Translated, it gives CASSDGHSTDTQYF.